A selection of T cell receptor beta chains follows, all from one sample in a study of chemoradiotherapy in HPV16-positive cancers. Some clones are missing from TCRdb's copy, which holds only in-frame ones; the method was immunoSEQ multiplex PCR. Of about 25,000 clones in the sample, more than 90% were seen once. The sample was blood, taken from a patient who underwent chemoradiotherapy. The receptors originated from a human donor with HPV-associated anogenital cancer. The CDR3 runs from the conserved cysteine through the conserved F or W. A D gene is named only where the DNA matches it firmly. Where a row states a size, it is once, few, many or the class of an expanded clone; other rows omit it.

v_gene	abundance	j_gene	d_gene	CDR3aa	CDR3nt
TRBV7-6	-	TRBJ2-7	-	CASSSDGSSYEQYF	TGTGCCAGCAGCTCGGACGGAAGCTCCTACGAGCAGTACTTC
TRBV5-1	-	TRBJ2-3	TRBD2	CASSLEIAGGISSTDTQYF	TGCGCCAGCAGCTTGGAAATAGCGGGGGGAATATCTAGCACAGATACGCAGTATTTT
TRBV6-5	-	TRBJ1-3	-	CASSQYPGRGNTIYF	TGTGCCAGCAGTCAATACCCGGGGCGGGGAAACACCATATATTTT
TRBV27	-	TRBJ2-1	-	CASSSRVPYNEQFF	TGTGCCAGCAGTTCTAGGGTCCCCTACAATGAGCAGTTCTTC
TRBV4-1	-	TRBJ1-2	TRBD1	CASSQGPGQGIYGYTF	TGCGCCAGCAGCCAGGGACCGGGACAGGGTATCTATGGCTACACCTTC
TRBV7-3	few	TRBJ2-1	TRBD1	CASSLDRGSYNEQFF	TGTGCCAGCAGCTTGGACAGGGGATCCTACAATGAGCAGTTCTTC
TRBV7-9	-	TRBJ2-1	TRBD1	CASTPRRTGANEQFF	TGTGCCAGCACCCCACGGCGGACAGGGGCTAATGAGCAGTTCTTC
TRBV18	-	TRBJ2-7	-	CASSPPNSGEQYF	TGTGCCAGCTCACCACCAAACTCGGGAGAGCAGTACTTC
TRBV28	-	TRBJ2-7	TRBD2	CASSLGSSGAF	TGTGCCAGCAGTTTAGGGTCTAGCGGGGCCTTC
TRBV7-7	-	TRBJ2-7	-	CASSLAPGEAYEQYF	TGTGCCAGCAGCTTAGCCCCGGGAGAGGCGTACGAGCAGTACTTC
TRBV5-6	-	TRBJ2-7	-	CASSVKGSRTYEQYF	TGTGCCAGCAGCGTGAAGGGGTCCCGAACCTACGAGCAGTACTTC
TRBV4-1	-	TRBJ1-2	TRBD1	CASSPRQGDGYTF	TGCGCCAGCAGCCCTCGACAGGGGGATGGCTACACCTTC
TRBV2	-	TRBJ2-5	-	CASRADSTRTQYF	TGTGCCAGCAGGGCCGACTCCACGCGGACCCAGTACTTC
TRBV18	-	TRBJ1-6	TRBD1	CASQGTGDRVPLHF	TGTGCCAGCCAAGGGACAGGGGATCGTGTACCCCTCCACTTT
TRBV19	once	TRBJ1-5	-	CASSIAGNQPQHF	TGTGCCAGTAGTATAGCTGGTAATCAGCCCCAGCATTTT
TRBV7-7	-	TRBJ2-3	TRBD2	CASSSGTSGGLGTDTQYF	TGTGCTAGCAGCTCGGGGACTAGCGGGGGTCTCGGCACAGATACGCAGTATTTT
TRBV6-5	-	TRBJ2-3	-	CASRGPATQYF	TGTGCCAGCAGGGGGCCTGCTACGCAGTATTTT
TRBV28	-	TRBJ1-2	-	CASSRASYGYTF	TGTGCCAGCAGCCGGGCTAGCTATGGCTACACCTTC
TRBV7-2	-	TRBJ2-1	-	CASSARQVWEQFF	TGTGCCAGCAGCGCGCGACAGGTCTGGGAGCAGTTCTTC
TRBV7-2	-	TRBJ2-7	-	CASSLGGSLAYEQYF	TGTGCCAGCAGCTTAGGAGGCAGCTTGGCCTACGAGCAGTACTTC
TRBV6-6	-	TRBJ2-2	-	CASSYGPNTGELFF	TGTGCCAGCAGTTACGGACCGAACACCGGGGAGCTGTTTTTT
TRBV5-1	-	TRBJ2-7	-	CASSLNSYEQYF	TGCGCCAGCAGCCTCAACTCCTACGAGCAGTACTTC
TRBV5-1	-	TRBJ2-7	TRBD2	CASSLALSGGYEQYF	TGCGCCAGCAGCTTGGCCTTGAGCGGGGGATACGAGCAGTACTTC